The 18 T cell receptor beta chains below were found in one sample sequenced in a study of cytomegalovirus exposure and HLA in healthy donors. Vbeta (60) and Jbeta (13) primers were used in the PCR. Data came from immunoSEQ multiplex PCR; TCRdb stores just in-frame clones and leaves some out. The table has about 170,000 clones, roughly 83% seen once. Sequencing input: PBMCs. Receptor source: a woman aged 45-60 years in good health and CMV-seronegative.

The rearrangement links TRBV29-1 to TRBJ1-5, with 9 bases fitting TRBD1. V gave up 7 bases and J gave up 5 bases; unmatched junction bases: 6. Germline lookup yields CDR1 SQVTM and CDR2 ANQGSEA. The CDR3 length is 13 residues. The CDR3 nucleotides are TGCAGCGCTGTGGGACAGGGCGATCAGCCCCAGCATTTT. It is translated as CSAVGQGDQPQHF.

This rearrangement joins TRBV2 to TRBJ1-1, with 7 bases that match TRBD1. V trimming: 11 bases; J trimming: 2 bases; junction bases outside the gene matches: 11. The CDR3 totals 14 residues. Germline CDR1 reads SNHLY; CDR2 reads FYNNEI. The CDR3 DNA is TGTGCCGCCTCGAGACAGGGTCTAAACACTGAAGCTTTCTTT. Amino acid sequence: CAASRQGLNTEAFF.

CDR3 nucleotide sequence: TGCGCCAGCAGCTTGGGAATGGACTTCTATGGCTACACCTTC. Protein product: CASSLGMDFYGYTF. The rearrangement uses TRBV5-1 and TRBJ1-2; no definite D call. Germline V gene data show CDR1 as SGHRS and CDR2 as YFSETQ. CDR3 length: 14 residues. The V and J ends lost 0 bases and 4 bases respectively, with 10 bases between them.

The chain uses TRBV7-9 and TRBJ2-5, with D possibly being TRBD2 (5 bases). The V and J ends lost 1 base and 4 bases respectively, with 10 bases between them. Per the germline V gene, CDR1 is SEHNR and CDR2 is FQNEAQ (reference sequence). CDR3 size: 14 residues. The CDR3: CASSLGAEGETQYF. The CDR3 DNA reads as TGTGCCAGCAGCTTAGGGGCCGAGGGAGAGACCCAGTACTTC. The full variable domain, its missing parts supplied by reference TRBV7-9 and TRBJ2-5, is DTGVSQNPRHKITKRGQNVTFRCDPISEHNRLYWYRQTLGQGPEFLTYFQNEAQLEKSRLLSDRFSAERPKGSFSTLEIQRTEQGDSAMYLCASSLGAEGETQYFGPGTRLLVL.

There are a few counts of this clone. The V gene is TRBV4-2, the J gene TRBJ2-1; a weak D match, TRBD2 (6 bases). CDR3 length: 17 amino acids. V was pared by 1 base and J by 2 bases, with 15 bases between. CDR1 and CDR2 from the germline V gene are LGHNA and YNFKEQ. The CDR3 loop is CASSQAQPGEAYNEQFF. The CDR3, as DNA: TGTGCCAGCAGCCAAGCTCAGCCGGGGGAAGCCTACAATGAGCAGTTCTTC.

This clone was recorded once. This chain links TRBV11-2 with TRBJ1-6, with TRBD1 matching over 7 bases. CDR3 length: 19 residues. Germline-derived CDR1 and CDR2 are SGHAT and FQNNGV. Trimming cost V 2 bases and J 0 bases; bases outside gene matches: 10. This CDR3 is CASSLWGQQASSYNSPLHF. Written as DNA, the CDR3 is TGTGCCAGCAGCTTATGGGGACAGCAGGCTAGCTCCTATAATTCACCCCTCCACTTT.

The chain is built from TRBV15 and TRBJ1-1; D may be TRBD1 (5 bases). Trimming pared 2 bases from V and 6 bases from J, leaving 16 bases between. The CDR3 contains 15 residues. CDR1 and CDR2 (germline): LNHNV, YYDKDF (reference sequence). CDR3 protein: CATSRPQVHRAEAFF. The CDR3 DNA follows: TGTGCCACCAGCAGACCACAGGTCCATCGCGCTGAAGCTTTCTTT.

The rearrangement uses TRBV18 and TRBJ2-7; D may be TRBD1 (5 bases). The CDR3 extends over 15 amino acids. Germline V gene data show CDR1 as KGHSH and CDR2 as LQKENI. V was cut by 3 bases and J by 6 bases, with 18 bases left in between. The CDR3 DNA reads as TGTGCCAGCTCACCCGATGGTATATGGGGCGGCGAGCAGTACTTC. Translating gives CASSPDGIWGGEQYF.

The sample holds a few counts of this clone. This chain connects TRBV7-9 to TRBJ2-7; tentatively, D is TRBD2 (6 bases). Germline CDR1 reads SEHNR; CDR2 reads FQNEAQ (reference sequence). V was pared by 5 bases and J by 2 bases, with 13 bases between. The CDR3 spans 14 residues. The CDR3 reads CASSPKEGPYEQYF. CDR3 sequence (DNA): TGTGCCAGCAGCCCTAAGGAGGGGCCCTACGAGCAGTACTTC.

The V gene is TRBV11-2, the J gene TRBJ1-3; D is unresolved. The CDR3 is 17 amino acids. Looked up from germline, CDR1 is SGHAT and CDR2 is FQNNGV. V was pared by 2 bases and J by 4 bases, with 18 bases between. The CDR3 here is CASSLPGDFWSGNTIYF. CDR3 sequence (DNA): TGTGCCAGCAGCTTACCCGGGGATTTCTGGTCCGGAAACACCATATATTTT.

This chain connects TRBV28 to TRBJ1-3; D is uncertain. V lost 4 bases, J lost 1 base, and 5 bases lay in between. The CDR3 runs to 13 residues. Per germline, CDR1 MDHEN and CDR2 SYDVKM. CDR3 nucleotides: TGTGCCAGCAGTTCCCATTCTGGAAACACCATATATTTT. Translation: CASSSHSGNTIYF. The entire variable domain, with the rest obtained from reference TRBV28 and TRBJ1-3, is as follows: DVKVTQSSRYLVKRTGEKVFLECVQDMDHENMFWYRQDPGLGLRLIYFSYDVKMKEKGDIPEGYSVSREKKERFSLILESASTNQTSMYLCASSSHSGNTIYFGEGSWLTVV.

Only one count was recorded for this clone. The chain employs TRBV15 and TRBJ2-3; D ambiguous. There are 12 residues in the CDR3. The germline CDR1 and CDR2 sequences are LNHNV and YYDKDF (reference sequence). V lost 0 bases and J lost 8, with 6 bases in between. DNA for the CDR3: TGTGCCACCAGCAGAGATGTAGTTACGCAGTATTTT. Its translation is CATSRDVVTQYF.

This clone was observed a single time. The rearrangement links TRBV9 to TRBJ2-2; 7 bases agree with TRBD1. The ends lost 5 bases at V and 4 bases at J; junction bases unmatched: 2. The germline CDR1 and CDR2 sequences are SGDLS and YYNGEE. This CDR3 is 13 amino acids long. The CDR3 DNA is TGTGCCAGCAGGACAGGGCTCACCGGGGAGCTGTTTTTT. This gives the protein CASRTGLTGELFF. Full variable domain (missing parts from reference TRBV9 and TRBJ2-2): DSGVTQTPKHLITATGQRVTLRCSPRSGDLSVYWYQQSLDQGLQFLIQYYNGEERAKGNILERFSAQQFPDLHSELNLSSLELGDSALYFCASRTGLTGELFFGEGSRLTVL.

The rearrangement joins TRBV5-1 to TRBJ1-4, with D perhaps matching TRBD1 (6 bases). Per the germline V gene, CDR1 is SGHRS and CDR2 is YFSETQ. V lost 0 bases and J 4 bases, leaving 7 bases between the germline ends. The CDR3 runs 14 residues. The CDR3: CASSLGQVNEKLFF. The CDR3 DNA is TGCGCCAGCAGCTTGGGACAGGTTAATGAAAAACTGTTTTTT.

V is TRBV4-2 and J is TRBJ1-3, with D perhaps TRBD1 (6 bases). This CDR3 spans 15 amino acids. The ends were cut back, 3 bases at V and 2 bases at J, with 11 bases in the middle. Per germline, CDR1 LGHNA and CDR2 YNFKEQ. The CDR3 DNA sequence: TGTGCCAGCAGCCAGGTACAGGGTACTGGAAACACCATATATTTT. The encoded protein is CASSQVQGTGNTIYF.

The CDR3 nucleotides read TGTGCCAGCATCCATCCGGGACAGGGCCTTATGAACACTGAAGCTTTCTTT. It specifies CASIHPGQGLMNTEAFF. The V gene is TRBV28, the J gene TRBJ1-1; 9 bases are shared with TRBD1. V shed 7 bases and J 0 bases; nucleotides not matched to a gene: 12. Germline V CDR1 and CDR2: MDHEN, SYDVKM. The CDR3 sequence is 17 residues long.

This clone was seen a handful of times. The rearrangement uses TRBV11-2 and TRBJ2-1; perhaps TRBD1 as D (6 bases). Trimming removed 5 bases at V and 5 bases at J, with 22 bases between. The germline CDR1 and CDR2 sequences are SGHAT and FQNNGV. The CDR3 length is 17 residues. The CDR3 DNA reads TGTGCCAGCAGCACAACAGGGATGGGAAAACGCGACAATGAGCAGTTCTTC. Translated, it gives CASSTTGMGKRDNEQFF.

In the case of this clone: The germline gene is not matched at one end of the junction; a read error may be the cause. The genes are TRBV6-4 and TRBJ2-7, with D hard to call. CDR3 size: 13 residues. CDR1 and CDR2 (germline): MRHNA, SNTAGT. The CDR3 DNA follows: TGTGCCAGCAGTTACTCGAGTCACTACGAGCAGTACTTC. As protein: CASSYSSHYEQYF.